A selection of T cell receptor beta chains follows, all from one sample in a study of T cell responses to AZD1222 COVID-19 vaccine. The table came from immunoSEQ multiplex PCR; TCRdb's copy has only in-frame clones and leaves some out. The sample lists over 60,000 clones, about four fifths seen once, with more than 13% in the top ten. This material consisted of peripheral blood, taken 28 days after the second AZD1222 dose. The receptors here all came from an adult who received the AZD1222 COVID-19 vaccine. Both conserved end residues are part of each CDR3. D genes are given only for firm matches. Expanded clones get a size class; other rows say once, few or many, or leave the size out.

size,V,J,D,CDR3,DNA
.,TRBV28,TRBJ1-2,.,CASRIPGNYGYTF,TGTGCCAGCAGGATTCCCGGTAACTATGGCTACACCTTC
.,TRBV2,TRBJ2-7,TRBD2,CASRQIAGGDYEQYF,TGTGCCAGCAGACAAATAGCGGGGGGGGACTACGAGCAGTACTTC
.,TRBV7-2,TRBJ2-5,.,CASSLDQTQETQYF,TGTGCCAGCAGCTTGGATCAGACCCAAGAGACCCAGTACTTC
few,TRBV5-4,TRBJ2-5,.,CASSLGAWETQYF,TGTGCCAGCAGCTTGGGTGCCTGGGAGACCCAGTACTTC
.,TRBV2,TRBJ1-1,TRBD1,CASSDPWTGGDTEAFF,TGTGCCAGCAGTGACCCCTGGACAGGGGGTGACACTGAAGCTTTCTTT
.,TRBV9,TRBJ1-2,TRBD1,CASSLRGGGYTF,TGTGCCAGCAGCCTCAGGGGGGGCGGCTACACCTTC
.,TRBV29-1,TRBJ2-1,.,CSVEAEPFTYNEQFF,TGCAGCGTTGAAGCGGAGCCCTTCACCTACAATGAGCAGTTCTTC
.,TRBV18,TRBJ1-4,.,CASSPDSANEKLFF,TGTGCCAGCTCACCCGACAGCGCGAATGAAAAACTGTTTTTT
.,TRBV18,TRBJ1-1,TRBD1,CASSQYRGGAEAFF,TGTGCCAGCTCACAGTACAGGGGTGGAGCTGAAGCTTTCTTT
.,TRBV19,TRBJ1-3,.,CASSISDGIAGNTIYF,TGTGCCAGTAGTATCAGTGATGGGATCGCTGGAAACACCATATATTTT
.,TRBV21-1,TRBJ1-2,.,CASSKDGVCGYTF,TGTGCCAGCAGCAAAGATGGTGTGTGTGGCTACACCTTC
.,TRBV5-1,TRBJ1-2,.,CASSSHDGTSYGYTF,TGCGCCAGCAGCTCTCACGACGGAACCAGCTATGGCTACACCTTC
.,TRBV18,TRBJ1-4,TRBD1,CASSPRTGKSSGEKLFF,TGTGCCAGCTCACCAAGGACAGGGAAGAGCTCAGGAGAAAAACTGTTTTTT
.,TRBV12-3/TRBV12-4,TRBJ1-2,.,CASSLGGGSGYTF,TGTGCCAGCAGTTTGGGAGGGGGGAGTGGCTACACCTTC
.,TRBV5-1,TRBJ1-6,.,CASSLGSYNSPLHF,TGCGCCAGCAGCTTGGGCTCCTATAATTCACCCCTCCACTTT
.,TRBV19,TRBJ1-1,.,CATRSGSGGTHTEAFF,TGTGCCACCCGTAGCGGGTCAGGAGGTACCCACACTGAAGCTTTCTTT
.,TRBV7-9,TRBJ1-4,.,CASSSKDDATNEKLFF,TGTGCCAGCAGTTCCAAGGACGACGCAACTAATGAAAAACTGTTTTTT
.,TRBV10-3,TRBJ2-6,.,CAIRHDAPGANVLTF,TGTGCCATCAGACACGACGCCCCCGGGGCCAACGTCCTGACTTTC
.,TRBV11-2,TRBJ1-1,TRBD1,CASSIGQGRGDIGAFF,TGTGCCAGCAGCATCGGACAGGGCCGAGGGGACATTGGAGCTTTCTTT
.,TRBV7-9,TRBJ1-2,.,CASSLLDPGQGYTF,TGTGCCAGCAGCTTATTAGATCCAGGGCAAGGCTACACCTTC
.,TRBV10-3,TRBJ1-3,.,CAISERQHSGNTIYF,TGTGCCATCAGTGAGAGACAACATTCTGGAAACACCATATATTTT
.,TRBV30,TRBJ1-5,.,CAWTSGNQPQHF,TGTGCCTGGACGTCAGGCAATCAGCCCCAGCATTTT
once,TRBV7-2,TRBJ2-4,.,CASRSGPQNIQYF,TGTGCCAGCCGCTCGGGTCCCCAAAACATTCAGTACTTC
many,TRBV20-1,TRBJ2-2,.,CSASRGSAWELFF,TGCAGTGCTAGTCGGGGTTCCGCGTGGGAGCTGTTTTTT
few,TRBV7-8,TRBJ1-6,TRBD1,CASSSARTGFSSRSPLHF,TGTGCCAGCAGCTCAGCCAGGACAGGGTTTTCTTCGCGTTCACCCCTCCACTTT
.,TRBV6-5,TRBJ1-2,.,CASSALTVNYGYTF,TGTGCCAGCAGCGCTCTGACAGTAAACTATGGCTACACCTTC
.,TRBV3-1/TRBV3-2,TRBJ2-3,TRBD2,CASSQPHSGGETDTQYF,TGTGCCAGCAGCCAACCTCATAGCGGGGGAGAAACAGATACGCAGTATTTT
.,TRBV5-1,TRBJ1-2,.,CASSLGTVNYTF,TGCGCCAGCAGCTTGGGTACAGTGAACTACACCTTC
.,TRBV30,TRBJ1-1,.,CASTGLNTEAFF,TGTGCCTCGACGGGGCTTAACACTGAAGCTTTCTTT
.,TRBV9,TRBJ1-1,.,CASSVGWVGNTEAFF,TGTGCCAGCAGCGTAGGCTGGGTAGGGAACACTGAAGCTTTCTTT
.,TRBV24-1,TRBJ2-7,.,CATSEPLGEQYF,TGTGCCACCAGTGAACCCCTCGGGGAGCAGTACTTC
.,TRBV9,TRBJ1-5,.,CASSPHNGHQPQHF,TGTGCCAGCAGCCCACACAACGGCCATCAGCCCCAGCATTTT
once,TRBV7-6,TRBJ2-1,.,CASSGWDAYNEQFF,TGTGCCAGCAGCGGGTGGGATGCCTACAATGAGCAGTTCTTC
.,TRBV29-1,TRBJ1-5,.,CSVGNRELGQPQHF,TGCAGCGTTGGGAACAGGGAACTCGGTCAGCCCCAGCATTTT
.,TRBV12-2,TRBJ1-2,.,CASRLETGVLPGYTF,TGTGCAAGTCGCTTAGAGACAGGGGTTCTACCCGGCTACACCTTC
.,TRBV5-8,TRBJ2-7,TRBD2,CASRLAGSSYEQYF,TGTGCCAGCCGCTTAGCGGGGAGCTCCTACGAGCAGTACTTC
medium-sized,TRBV5-5,TRBJ2-1,.,CASRFGVGNEQFF,TGTGCCAGCAGGTTCGGGGTCGGAAATGAGCAGTTCTTC
.,TRBV5-1,TRBJ1-6,.,CASSSLEDTNSENSPLHF,TGCGCCAGCAGCTCACTAGAGGACACTAATTCCGAAAATTCACCCCTCCACTTT
.,TRBV7-9,TRBJ1-1,TRBD1,CASLQGGMNTEAFF,TGTGCCAGCCTTCAAGGGGGCATGAACACTGAAGCTTTCTTT